The rows below give T cell receptor beta chains drawn from one sample of a study of radiation and T cells in renal cell carcinoma. The table came from immunoSEQ multiplex PCR; TCRdb's copy has only in-frame clones and leaves some out. The sample contains about 130,000 clones, roughly 80% of which appear only once. Sequences were derived from blood, sampled from a patient whose treatment included radiotherapy and nephrectomy. These receptors were collected from a woman aged 55-69 years with renal cell carcinoma. Each CDR3 is given with its conserved first and last residue. The D gene is left open where the match is weak. Clone size is stated in some rows and not others, as once, few, many or a class when expanded.

V	size	D	J	CDR3	DNA
TRBV27	.	.	TRBJ1-6	CASRTGLYNSPLHF	TGTGCCAGCAGGACCGGGCTCTATAATTCACCCCTCCACTTT
TRBV7-9	.	TRBD2	TRBJ2-5	CASSLGIAGGPQETQYF	TGTGCCAGCAGCTTAGGGATAGCGGGGGGGCCTCAAGAGACCCAGTACTTC
TRBV19	.	TRBD1	TRBJ1-2	CASSRLDRGYGYTF	TGTGCCAGTAGTAGGCTGGACAGGGGCTATGGCTACACCTTC
TRBV4-1	.	.	TRBJ1-1	CASSQDTTRWNTEAFF	TGCGCCAGCAGCCAAGATACGACACGATGGAACACTGAAGCTTTCTTT
TRBV28	.	TRBD1	TRBJ2-2	CASSWIAGGTGELFF	TGTGCCAGCAGTTGGATTGCAGGGGGCACCGGGGAGCTGTTTTTT
TRBV4-2	.	TRBD2	TRBJ2-1	CASSQQGATSGDSYNEQFF	TGTGCCAGCAGCCAGCAGGGAGCCACTAGCGGGGACTCCTACAATGAGCAGTTCTTC
TRBV5-1	few	TRBD1	TRBJ1-1	CASSSQGAEGTEAFF	TGCGCCAGCAGCTCGCAGGGGGCCGAGGGGACTGAAGCTTTCTTT
TRBV19	.	TRBD1	TRBJ1-5	CASSMYGDRGSNQPQHF	TGTGCCAGTAGTATGTATGGGGACAGGGGTAGCAATCAGCCCCAGCATTTT
TRBV15	.	.	TRBJ2-7	CATSSAGLSYEQYF	TGTGCCACCAGCTCGGCAGGTCTTAGCTACGAGCAGTACTTC
TRBV12-5	.	TRBD1	TRBJ2-7	CASAIEQGPYEQYF	TGTGCTAGTGCCATAGAACAGGGGCCCTACGAGCAGTACTTC
TRBV4-3	many	.	TRBJ2-7	CASSQDEERASYEQYF	TGCGCCAGCAGCCAAGATGAGGAGCGGGCCTCCTACGAGCAGTACTTC
TRBV19	once	.	TRBJ1-5	CASSIDGRVYSNQPQHF	TGTGCCAGTAGTATAGATGGGAGGGTTTATAGCAATCAGCCCCAGCATTTT
TRBV5-1	.	TRBD2	TRBJ2-3	CASSPGRGLDTDTQYF	TGCGCCAGCAGCCCCGGGAGGGGGTTGGACACAGATACGCAGTATTTT
TRBV4-2	.	TRBD1	TRBJ1-2	CASSQGDRGFYGYTF	TGTGCCAGCAGCCAAGGGGACAGGGGATTCTATGGCTACACCTTC
TRBV7-9	few	.	TRBJ1-5	CASSLGENQPQHF	TGTGCCAGCAGCTTAGGGGAGAATCAGCCCCAGCATTTT
TRBV5-6	.	TRBD2	TRBJ2-5	CASSRDTTREQYF	TGTGCCAGCAGCCGTGACACCACGCGGGAGCAGTACTTC
TRBV9	.	TRBD1	TRBJ2-7	CASRKTGTGIYEQYF	TGTGCCAGCAGGAAGACCGGGACAGGCATCTACGAGCAGTACTTC
TRBV6-5	.	.	TRBJ1-2	CASSYSGEGYYGYTF	TGTGCCAGCAGTTATAGCGGGGAAGGGTACTATGGCTACACCTTC
TRBV28	.	TRBD1	TRBJ2-7	CASTPGTGAIEQYF	TGTGCCAGCACTCCAGGGACAGGGGCCATCGAGCAGTACTTC
TRBV21-1	.	.	TRBJ1-2	CASSKARRTYTF	TGTGCCAGCAGCAAAGCGCGCCGGACCTACACCTTC
TRBV10-1	.	.	TRBJ2-2	CASSGGGRQGDTGELFF	TGCGCCAGCAGTGGAGGAGGGCGGCAGGGAGACACCGGGGAGCTGTTTTTT
TRBV7-6	.	TRBD2	TRBJ2-1	CASSWELAGAFSYNEQFF	TGTGCCAGCAGCTGGGAACTAGCGGGGGCCTTTTCCTACAATGAGCAGTTCTTC
TRBV5-6	.	TRBD1	TRBJ1-4	CASSLAGLGTGSEKLFF	TGTGCCAGCAGCTTGGCCGGGCTCGGGACAGGGAGCGAAAAACTGTTTTTT
TRBV4-2	.	.	TRBJ2-2	CAATVAVNTGELFF	TGTGCCGCTACCGTAGCGGTGAACACCGGGGAGCTGTTTTTT
TRBV29-1	.	.	TRBJ1-1	CSASNTEAFF	TGCAGCGCCTCAAACACTGAAGCTTTCTTT